The 3 T cell receptor beta chains below come from one sample, sequenced in a study of regulatory T cells in long-lasting Graves disease. The authors built TCR beta libraries using iRepertoire HTBI primers and Arm-PCR of CDR3 regions. TCRdb independently ran MiXCR on the multiplex PCR reads; one entry per CDR3 protein. The sample has 600,000 to 850,000 distinct CDR3 sequences, about 30% seen once. Time point given: persistent/refractory GD, antithyroid drugs over 5 years with positive TRAb. There was RNA extracted from PBMCs, and the TCR library was made from it. The source material was peripheral blood mononuclear cells (PBMCs), sampled when the disease was refractory, from a patient treated with antithyroid drugs. The receptors originated from a female donor with Graves disease.

This clonotype was seen just once. The chain joins TRBV20-1 to TRBJ2-3; 8 bases fit TRBD1. CDR3 length equals 14 residues. Trimming removed 4 bases from V and 2 bases from J; junction bases left unmatched: 5. In germline, CDR1 is DFQATT, CDR2 SNEGSKA (reference sequence). CDR3 nucleotide sequence: TGCAGTGCTACAGACAGGGGAGTCACAGATACGCAGTATTTT. Translated, it gives CSATDRGVTDTQYF.

This clonotype was seen more than once but under ten times. This chain links TRBV5-1 with TRBJ1-5; D ambiguous. Per germline, CDR1 SGHRS and CDR2 YFSETQ. The CDR3 is made up of 15 amino acids. V lost 8 bases and J 1 base, leaving 16 bases between the germline ends. The CDR3 DNA reads as TGCGCCAGTAGGATCACAGCCATGAGCAATCAGCCCCAGCATTTT. Translating it yields CASRITAMSNQPQHF.

This clonotype was seen a handful of times. The CDR3 nucleotides are TGTGCCAGCAGTTCTATTGGCAGGAAAAACATTCAGTACTTC. Encoded protein: CASSSIGRKNIQYF. The V call is TRBV6-2 or TRBV6-3, the J call TRBJ2-4, with unresolved D. The V and J ends lost 4 bases and 4 bases respectively, with 11 bases between them. The CDR3 has 14 amino acids. Germline V CDR1 and CDR2: MNHEY, SVGEGT.